Below, 10 T cell receptor beta chains from the same sample are listed, as sequenced in a study of cytomegalovirus exposure and HLA in healthy donors. The PCR was carried out with 60 Vbeta primers and 13 Jbeta primers. Generated by immunoSEQ multiplex PCR, the TCRdb table keeps only in-frame clones and is missing some. The repertoire holds 150,000 to 200,000 clones, with roughly 85% as singletons. The specimen sequenced was PBMCs. The receptors come from a woman between 18 and 29 years old in good health and CMV-seronegative.

V and J are TRBV6-6 and TRBJ2-3, with TRBD2 matching over 12 bases. Germline values: CDR1 MNHNY, CDR2 SVGAGI (reference sequence). The ends lost 6 bases at V and 6 bases at J; junction bases unmatched: 10. The CDR3 sequence is 16 residues long. Written as DNA, the CDR3 is TGTGCCAGCAGACGCCCCTCTAGCGGGAGGGCGGATACGCAGTATTTT. It specifies CASRRPSSGRADTQYF.

J is TRBJ2-1 and V is TRBV10-1; 7 bases fit TRBD2. Losses at the gene ends were 4 bases for V and 4 bases for J; bases not matched to a gene: 16. The CDR3 is made up of 18 amino acids. CDR1 is WNHNN, CDR2 SYGVQD, per germline (reference sequence). This CDR3 reads CASSATGGRRDSYNEQFF. In DNA, the CDR3 is TGCGCCAGCAGTGCGACGGGGGGACGGCGGGACTCTTACAATGAGCAGTTCTTC.

This chain joins TRBV15 and TRBJ2-3, with 7 bases fitting TRBD1. With V trimmed by 1 base and J by 2 bases, 9 bases remained unmatched. The CDR3 contains 17 residues. Per germline, CDR1 LNHNV and CDR2 YYDKDF (reference sequence). The CDR3 here is CATSRARGTAITDTQYF. For the CDR3, the DNA is TGTGCCACCAGCAGAGCCCGTGGGACAGCTATCACAGATACGCAGTATTTT.

V and J are TRBV5-4 and TRBJ2-1; 10 bases line up with TRBD2. The CDR3 has 16 residues. The J segment lost 5 bases and the V segment lost 1 base, leaving 6 bases of the junction unmatched. CDR1 is SGHNT and CDR2 is YYREEE in the germline V gene (reference sequence). DNA of the CDR3: TGTGCCAGCAGCTTGTCAGGACTAGCGGCTAACAATGAGCAGTTCTTC. Residues: CASSLSGLAANNEQFF.

This chain connects TRBV4-3 to TRBJ1-2; TRBD1 might be the D (5 bases). CDR3 length: 15 residues. Looked up from germline, CDR1 is LGHNA and CDR2 is YSLEER. Between the trimmed V and J ends, which lost 3 bases and 6 bases, there was a span of 17 bases. In DNA form, the CDR3 reads TGCGCCAGCAGCCACCTCACTGACAGCAATAATGGCTACACCTTC. Translation gives CASSHLTDSNNGYTF.

The J gene is TRBJ2-7, the V gene TRBV28; perhaps TRBD2 as D (5 bases). From germline, CDR1 is MDHEN and CDR2 SYDVKM. V was shortened by 5 bases and J by 4 bases, with 9 bases between the two germline ends. There are 12 residues in the CDR3. The CDR3, as DNA: TGTGCCAGCAGTGGCGGGTTGTACGAGCAGTACTTC. Translating it yields CASSGGLYEQYF.

This clone was detected once. V gene TRBV18 combines with J gene TRBJ1-1; D is uncertain. The V end lost 6 bases, the J end lost 6 bases, and 11 bases lay between the germline ends. CDR3 length: 12 residues. The germline V gene encodes CDR1 KGHSH and CDR2 LQKENI. The CDR3 spells CASSEGRAEAFF. The CDR3 region has the DNA TGTGCCAGCTCCGAGGGCCGGGCTGAAGCTTTCTTT.

The chain joins TRBV20-1 to TRBJ2-3; D is unclear. V was pared by 7 bases and J by 2 bases, with 7 bases between. The V gene's germline CDR1 is DFQATT and CDR2 SNEGSKA (reference sequence). The CDR3 is 11 amino acids. This chain's CDR3 is CSVFHTDTQYF. The CDR3 DNA follows: TGCAGTGTTTTTCACACAGATACGCAGTATTTT.

This clone was detected only a few times. The chain is built from TRBV4-3 and TRBJ2-2; TRBD1 agrees at 8 bases. CDR1 is LGHNA and CDR2 is YSLEER in the germline V gene. V trimming: 4 bases; J trimming: 4 bases; junction bases outside the gene matches: 5. This CDR3 comprises 15 residues. The DNA for the CDR3 is TGCGCCAGCAGCCCCTGGACAGGGCCCACCGGGGAGCTGTTTTTT. This gives the protein CASSPWTGPTGELFF.

This clone has a handful of counts. V gene TRBV30 combines with J gene TRBJ1-1; D is perhaps TRBD1 (6 bases). Germline values: CDR1 GTSNPN, CDR2 SVGIG (reference sequence). The CDR3 is 17 residues long. Trimming pared 3 bases from V and 4 bases from J, leaving 24 bases between. The CDR3 DNA is TGTGCCTGGAGCCACGCTCCCATCAGGGGAAAGAGCACTGAAGCTTTCTTT. Translation gives CAWSHAPIRGKSTEAFF. The full variable domain, completed using reference TRBV30 and TRBJ1-1, is SQTIHQWPATLVQPVGSPLSLECTVEGTSNPNLYWYRQAAGRGLQLLFYSVGIGQISSEVPQNLSASRPQDRQFILSSKKLLLSDSGFYLCAWSHAPIRGKSTEAFFGQGTRLTVV.